The clone carrying this T cell receptor (beta chain) came up a few times. Its antigen is still unknown. One entry per CDR3 protein, called by TCRdb with MiXCR from the reads. The table lists a few hundred thousand distinct CDR3 sequences, 40% of them singletons. The sample comes from a study of T cell repertoires in cytomegalovirus infection. Trimming removed 5 bases at V and 0 bases at J, with 13 bases between. This CDR3 spans 16 amino acids. Germline-derived CDR1 and CDR2 are SGHAT and FQNNGV. This TCR derives from a human donor in good health (CMV status not recorded). Some clones in this sample may be carry-over from other donors' samples. The sequences come from cultured PBMCs, collected from culture after CMV antigen stimulation. This rearrangement joins TRBV11-2 to TRBJ1-4; a possible D gene is TRBD1 (5 bases). CDR3 region: CASSQGTETTNEKLFF. The CDR3 DNA follows: TGTGCCAGCAGCCAAGGGACGGAAACAACTAATGAAAAACTGTTTTTT.